The 27 T cell receptor beta chains below all came from one sample that was sequenced in a study of a mutant IDH1 vaccine in newly diagnosed glioma. The time point denotes: week 5, during vaccination. All doses held 300 ug of mutant IDH1 20-mer peptide, with topical imiquimod. Profiled with immunoSEQ multiplex PCR; TCRdb holds only in-frame clones, not every one. The sample consists of roughly 50,000 clones, 78% of them appearing once. Their specific antigens are unknown. This specimen was PBMCs, taken from a glioma patient whose treatment included an IDH1 peptide vaccine. These receptors all come from a woman in her thirties or forties with glioma.

The V gene is TRBV4-1, the J gene TRBJ1-6; TRBD1 is a possible D gene (5 bases). This CDR3 has 16 amino acids. Trimming pared 0 bases from V and 0 bases from J, leaving 6 bases between. CDR1 and CDR2 from the germline V gene are MGHRA and YSYEKL. This CDR3 reads CASSQDGHSYNSPLHF. The CDR3 DNA follows: TGCGCCAGCAGCCAAGACGGACACTCCTATAATTCACCCCTCCACTTT.

This clone was detected only a few times. The chain links TRBV4-3 to TRBJ2-7; 9 bases agree with TRBD2. Trimming at V came to 4 bases and at J to 7 bases, leaving 11 bases not matched to a gene. This CDR3 spans 15 amino acids. Germline CDR1 LGHNA, CDR2 YSLEER. DNA of the CDR3: TGCGCCAGCAGCCGAACTCTAGCGGGGCGAGGGGAGCAGTACTTC. It specifies CASSRTLAGRGEQYF.

The J gene is TRBJ2-3, the V gene TRBV9; D possibly corresponds to TRBD2 (5 bases). The germline V and J ends were trimmed by 2 bases and 4 bases, with 5 bases remaining between them. Per the germline V gene, CDR1 is SGDLS and CDR2 is YYNGEE. The CDR3 consists of 12 residues. The DNA for the CDR3 is TGTGCCAGCAGCGTGGGAGCAGATACGCAGTATTTT. This gives the protein CASSVGADTQYF. Filled out from reference TRBV9 and TRBJ2-3, the complete variable domain reads DSGVTQTPKHLITATGQRVTLRCSPRSGDLSVYWYQQSLDQGLQFLIQYYNGEERAKGNILERFSAQQFPDLHSELNLSSLELGDSALYFCASSVGADTQYFGPGTRLTVL.

V gene TRBV5-5 combines with J gene TRBJ2-1; a possible D gene is TRBD2 (5 bases). The germline V gene has CDR1 SGHKS and CDR2 YYEKEE (reference sequence). This CDR3 is built from 14 residues. Trimming pared 0 bases from V and 4 bases from J, leaving 8 bases between. The chain's CDR3 is CASSLVGVYNEQFF. For the CDR3, the DNA is TGTGCCAGCAGCTTGGTCGGGGTTTACAATGAGCAGTTCTTC. Full variable domain (rest looked up from reference TRBV5-5 and TRBJ2-1): DAGVTQSPTHLIKTRGQQVTLRCSPISGHKSVSWYQQVLGQGPQFIFQYYEKEERGRGNFPDRFSARQFPNYSSELNVNALLLGDSALYLCASSLVGVYNEQFFGPGTRLTVL.

V usage is TRBV6-5 and J usage is TRBJ2-3; D gene uncertain. Trimming left V 7 bases short and J 1 base short, with 12 bases between. The CDR3 is made up of 14 amino acids. Germline V gene lookup returns CDR1 MNHEY and CDR2 SVGAGI. The CDR3 loop is CASTRKGGTDTQYF. The DNA for the CDR3 is TGTGCCAGCACCCGGAAGGGTGGCACAGATACGCAGTATTTT.

J is TRBJ2-3 and V is TRBV2, with a weak D call TRBD1 (7 bases). Between the trimmed V and J ends, which lost 3 bases and 0 bases, there was a span of 16 bases. Germline lookup yields CDR1 SNHLY and CDR2 FYNNEI. CDR3 length: 17 amino acids. The CDR3 DNA sequence: TGTGCCAGCAGTGACGTCAGGGGGGCCCAAAGCACAGATACGCAGTATTTT. This encodes CASSDVRGAQSTDTQYF.

The chain has TRBV4-1 and TRBJ2-5, with 11 bases identical to TRBD2. Germline assignment: CDR1 MGHRA and CDR2 YSYEKL. The length of the CDR3 is 16 residues. With 4 bases clipped from V and 2 bases from J, the junction kept 6 bases outside the gene matches. The CDR3 coding sequence is TGCGCCAGCAGCCGAATACTAGCGGGAGATCAAGAGACCCAGTACTTC. This translates into CASSRILAGDQETQYF.

The chain recombines TRBV15 with TRBJ2-7; TRBD2 aligns across 11 bases. Germline trimming cut 0 bases from V and 3 bases from J; bases unmatched to any gene: 16. CDR1 and CDR2 (germline): LNHNV, YYDKDF (reference sequence). The CDR3 spans 20 residues. CDR3 in amino acids: CATSRDRASGGPLILYEQYF. CDR3 sequence (DNA): TGTGCCACCAGCAGAGATCGGGCTAGCGGGGGGCCCCTTATTCTCTACGAGCAGTACTTC.

V usage is TRBV5-1 and J usage is TRBJ1-1; D is ambiguous. Trimming took off 3 bases at V and 1 base at J, with 16 bases between the two ends. Germline values: CDR1 SGHRS, CDR2 YFSETQ. This CDR3 has 16 amino acids. The CDR3 sequence is CASSSGFNGRNTEAFF. The CDR3 DNA follows: TGCGCCAGCAGCTCCGGGTTCAACGGGAGGAACACTGAAGCTTTCTTT.

The J gene is TRBJ1-6, the V gene TRBV7-5. TRBV7-5 corresponds to a pseudogene. This CDR3 has 12 amino acids. The CDR3 sequence is CARSLGGSPLHF. For the CDR3, the DNA is TGTGCCAGAAGCTTAGGTGGGTCACCCCTCCACTTT.

CDR3 in DNA: TGTGCCAGCAGTTGGGACTCCTCCTACGAGCAGTACTTC. This sequence encodes CASSWDSSYEQYF. This chain connects TRBV5-6 to TRBJ2-7; tentatively, D is TRBD2 (6 bases). Germline-derived CDR1 and CDR2 are SGHDT and YYEEEE. Trimming shortened V by 5 bases and J by 0 bases, and 9 bases separated the two germline ends. The CDR3 extends over 13 amino acids.

This clone was seen more than once but under ten times. The chain employs TRBV5-1 and TRBJ2-1; D is unclear. Trimming took 5 bases from V and 8 from J, leaving 8 bases between them. This CDR3 is 11 amino acids long. Looked up from germline, CDR1 is SGHRS and CDR2 is YFSETQ. The CDR3 nucleotides are TGCGCCAGCAGGTTAGCATATGAGCAGTTCTTC. Protein sequence: CASRLAYEQFF.

There are a few counts of this clone. The chain is built from TRBV5-1 and TRBJ1-2; TRBD1 matches 7 bases. Germline CDR1 reads SGHRS; CDR2 reads YFSETQ. The ends lost 4 bases at V and 2 bases at J; junction bases unmatched: 5. The CDR3 is 14 residues long. CDR3 sequence: CASSLRDSNYGYTF. The CDR3 DNA reads TGCGCCAGCAGCCTCCGGGACAGCAACTATGGCTACACCTTC.

V and J are TRBV6-1 and TRBJ1-2, with D perhaps TRBD1 (5 bases). Germline assignment: CDR1 MNHNS and CDR2 SASEGT. V lost 6 bases to trimming and J lost 3 bases, with 14 bases between them. CDR3 size: 14 residues. The CDR3 bases are TGTGCCAGCAGGCCCGCCGGGACTGACTATGGCTACACCTTC. The encoded protein is CASRPAGTDYGYTF.

The chain combines TRBV7-2 with TRBJ2-7; tentative D call: TRBD2 (6 bases). V was trimmed by 1 base and J by 2 bases, leaving 12 bases between them. Germline V gene data show CDR1 as SGHTA and CDR2 as FQGNSA. CDR3 length: 15 amino acids. CDR3 loop: CASSLGRGYTYEQYF. DNA for the CDR3: TGTGCCAGCAGCTTAGGGCGGGGATATACCTACGAGCAGTACTTC.

The chain couples TRBV7-9 to TRBJ1-1, with TRBD1 matching over 9 bases. The CDR3 runs 17 residues. CDR1 and CDR2 from the germline V gene are SEHNR and FQNEAQ (reference sequence). Trimming took 4 bases from V and 5 from J; bases not matched to a gene: 14. The CDR3: CASSSSTGGRERTEAFF. In DNA form, the CDR3 reads TGTGCCAGCAGCTCCTCGACAGGGGGTCGGGAGAGAACTGAAGCTTTCTTT. Supplemented by reference TRBV7-9 and TRBJ1-1, the full variable domain reads DTGVSQNPRHKITKRGQNVTFRCDPISEHNRLYWYRQTLGQGPEFLTYFQNEAQLEKSRLLSDRFSAERPKGSFSTLEIQRTEQGDSAMYLCASSSSTGGRERTEAFFGQGTRLTVV.

The chain is built from TRBV30 and TRBJ2-5, with 13 bases lining up with TRBD2. Per germline, CDR1 GTSNPN and CDR2 SVGIG (reference sequence). CDR3 length equals 16 residues. V shed 5 bases and J 4 bases; nucleotides not matched to a gene: 10. The CDR3 DNA sequence: TGTGCCTGGGATTCCAGGACTAGCGGGGGAAGAGAGACCCAGTACTTC. Protein product: CAWDSRTSGGRETQYF. The whole variable domain, remainder taken from reference TRBV30 and TRBJ2-5, is SQTIHQWPATLVQPVGSPLSLECTVEGTSNPNLYWYRQAAGRGLQLLFYSVGIGQISSEVPQNLSASRPQDRQFILSSKKLLLSDSGFYLCAWDSRTSGGRETQYFGPGTRLLVL.

The V and J genes are TRBV7-2 and TRBJ2-6; 7 bases match TRBD1. The ends lost 5 bases at V and 0 bases at J; junction bases unmatched: 4. The length of the CDR3 is 16 residues. Germline lookup yields CDR1 SGHTA and CDR2 FQGNSA. CDR3 nucleotide sequence: TGTGCCAGCAGCCCACAGGGGTTCTCTGGGGCCAACGTCCTGACTTTC. Encoded protein: CASSPQGFSGANVLTF.

The chain couples TRBV21-1 to TRBJ2-7; TRBD2 is the table's D call, not checked against the DNA. TRBV21-1 is a pseudogene segment. This CDR3 contains 16 residues. The CDR3, as DNA: TGTGCCAGCAGCAAAGACGGTCCTAGCGGAACCTACGAGCAGTACTTC. Translation: CASSKDGPSGTYEQYF.

The chain is built from TRBV19 and TRBJ2-6; D is possibly TRBD1 or TRBD2 (5 bases each). V dropped 3 bases and J dropped 12 bases, with 21 bases sitting between them. CDR1 is LNHDA, CDR2 SQIVND, per germline (reference sequence). CDR3 size: 16 residues. The CDR3 loop is CASSILGQGPFGVLTF. In DNA form, the CDR3 reads TGTGCCAGTAGTATTTTGGGGCAGGGACCCTTTGGCGTCCTGACTTTC. Filled out from reference TRBV19 and TRBJ2-6, the complete variable domain reads DGGITQSPKYLFRKEGQNVTLSCEQNLNHDAMYWYRQDPGQGLRLIYYSQIVNDFQKGDIAEGYSVSREKKESFPLTVTSAQKNPTAFYLCASSILGQGPFGVLTFGAGSRLTVL.

This chain uses TRBV18 with TRBJ1-1; no firm D call. This CDR3 is built from 14 residues. The V and J ends lost 5 bases and 4 bases respectively, with 14 bases between them. Germline V gene sequence: CDR1 KGHSH, CDR2 LQKENI. The CDR3 spells CASSTPGEGTEAFF. CDR3 nucleotides: TGTGCCAGCTCAACTCCCGGGGAAGGCACTGAAGCTTTCTTT. Complete variable domain (other parts from reference TRBV18 and TRBJ1-1): NAGVMQNPRHLVRRRGQEARLRCSPMKGHSHVYWYRQLPEEGLKFMVYLQKENIIDESGMPKERFSAEFPKEGPSILRIQQVVRGDSAAYFCASSTPGEGTEAFFGQGTRLTVV.

This clone occurred once. V and J are TRBV4-1 and TRBJ2-1; D call uncertain. Trimming took off 0 bases at V and 2 bases at J, with 8 bases between the two ends. In germline, CDR1 is MGHRA, CDR2 YSYEKL. The CDR3 length is 15 residues. Written as DNA, the CDR3 is TGCGCCAGCAGCCAAGACGGCGGTACCTACAATGAGCAGTTCTTC. It is translated as CASSQDGGTYNEQFF.

The V call is TRBV7-9, the J call TRBJ2-3, with D hard to call. The CDR3 loop spans 12 amino acids. V was cut by 5 bases and J by 9 bases, with 12 bases left in between. The V gene's germline CDR1 is SEHNR and CDR2 FQNEAQ (reference sequence). Here the CDR3 DNA reads TGTGCCAGCAGCCTCGGACCCCTAACGCAGTATTTT. It specifies CASSLGPLTQYF.

V gene TRBV29-1 combines with J gene TRBJ2-3; D remains ambiguous. Germline assignment: CDR1 SQVTM and CDR2 ANQGSEA. The CDR3 contains 15 residues. V was cut by 5 bases and J by 1 base, with 16 bases left in between. CDR3 amino acids: CSVLPILGGTDTQYF. The CDR3 DNA reads TGCAGCGTTCTACCTATACTTGGGGGCACAGATACGCAGTATTTT.

The V gene is TRBV1, the J gene TRBJ1-5. TRBV1 represents a pseudogene. CDR3 length: 17 amino acids. CDR3 sequence (DNA): TGCACCAGCAGCCAAGAAGTTCGGCGCAGGGAGGCTCAGCCCCAGCATTTT. Translation gives CTSSQEVRRREAQPQHF.

The rearrangement joins TRBV7-9 to TRBJ2-2, with D possibly TRBD1 on 6 matching bases. The CDR3 loop spans 13 amino acids. V was pared by 3 bases and J by 6 bases, with 8 bases between. Germline V lookup: CDR1 SEHNR, CDR2 FQNEAQ (reference sequence). The CDR3, as DNA: TGTGCCAGCAGCTTCACAGGGCCCGGGGAGCTGTTTTTT. It translates to CASSFTGPGELFF. The complete variable domain, with remaining parts taken from reference TRBV7-9 and TRBJ2-2, reads DTGVSQNPRHKITKRGQNVTFRCDPISEHNRLYWYRQTLGQGPEFLTYFQNEAQLEKSRLLSDRFSAERPKGSFSTLEIQRTEQGDSAMYLCASSFTGPGELFFGEGSRLTVL.

The chain combines TRBV19 with TRBJ2-4, with D possibly TRBD1 on 6 matching bases. CDR3 length: 17 residues. The V gene's germline CDR1 is LNHDA and CDR2 SQIVND (reference sequence). The ends were cut back, 7 bases at V and 1 base at J, with 20 bases in the middle. CDR3 residues: CASMDRTPLRAKNIQYF. The CDR3, as DNA: TGTGCCAGTATGGACAGAACCCCCCTAAGGGCCAAAAACATTCAGTACTTC.